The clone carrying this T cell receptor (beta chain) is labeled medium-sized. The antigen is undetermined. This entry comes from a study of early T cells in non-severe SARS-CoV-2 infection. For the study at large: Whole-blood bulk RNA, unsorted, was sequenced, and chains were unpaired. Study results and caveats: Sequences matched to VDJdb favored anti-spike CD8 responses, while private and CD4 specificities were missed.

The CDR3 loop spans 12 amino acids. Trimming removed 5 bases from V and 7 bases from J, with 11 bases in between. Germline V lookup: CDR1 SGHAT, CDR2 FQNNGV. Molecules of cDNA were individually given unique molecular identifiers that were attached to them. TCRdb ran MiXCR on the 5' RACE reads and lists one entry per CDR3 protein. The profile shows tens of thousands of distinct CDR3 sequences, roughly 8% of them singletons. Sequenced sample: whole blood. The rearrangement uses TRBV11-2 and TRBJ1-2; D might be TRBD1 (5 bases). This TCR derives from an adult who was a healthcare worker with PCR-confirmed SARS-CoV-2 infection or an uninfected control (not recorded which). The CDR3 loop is CASSPRGAGYTF. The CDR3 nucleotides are TGTGCCAGCAGCCCGCGCGGGGCTGGCTACACCTTC.